This TCR beta chain was recorded in a study of CD8+CD57+ T cells in acquired aplastic anemia. Study context: Recorded DNA amounts for sorted CD4+ and CD8+ cells had an average of approximately 3 ug.

TCR beta VDJ combinations and CDR3 sequences were profiled from genomic DNA. TCRdb passed the reads through MiXCR, listing each CDR3 protein once. Of 100,000 to 150,000 distinct CDR3 sequences in the sample, 50% to 60% were seen once. Whole-study results and caveats: Shared by patients and controls, almost 30 CD8+ CDR3s were abundant in patients. The study found no significant CD8+ Simpson's diversity difference between patients and controls.

Notes on this clonotype: What it binds is unknown.

The CDR3 totals 16 residues. Germline lookup yields CDR1 SGHAT and CDR2 FQDESV (reference sequence). Trimming removed 5 bases from V and 5 bases from J; junction bases left unmatched: 8. For sequencing, patients were chosen who had shown expansion of CD8+CD57+ cells by flow cytometry. Blood came from patients not yet given any therapy. The source is a human donor with aplastic anemia. This rearrangement joins TRBV11-1 to TRBJ2-2, with 10 bases identical to TRBD1. Sequences were obtained from sorted CD4+, CD8+, or CD8+CD57+ T cells (not recorded which) from PBMCs. This CDR3 is CASSPETGGLTGELFF. CDR3 bases: TGTGCCAGCAGCCCCGAGACAGGGGGCCTGACCGGGGAGCTGTTTTTT.